This T cell receptor beta chain originates from a study of shared clonotypes between healthy human individuals. General observations from the study: Measured sharing among donors was expected to vary with sequencing depth. Rarefaction showed sorted-subset sequencing was incomplete despite large depth. Across subsets, estimated richness was generally greater for naive than for memory populations.

The CDR3 is made up of 15 amino acids. Germline CDR1 and CDR2: SEHNR and FQNEAQ (reference sequence). J was trimmed by 2 bases and V by 5 bases; bases with no gene match: 8. Replicate sorted-subset PCRs were loaded with 150 to 250 ng DNA, tens of thousands of T cell genomes. Method: immunoSEQ multiplex PCR; TCRdb's copy keeps in-frame clones and lacks some. The sample shows roughly 2,000,000 clones, less than 95% of them seen only once. Only one count was recorded for this clone. Its antigen is unidentified. Naive CD8 populations comprised CD45RO-negative cells positively selected for CCR7, excluding terminally differentiated effector memory CD45RA+ cells.

Sequencing was performed on naive CD8+ T cells sorted from blood. V gene TRBV7-9 combines with J gene TRBJ2-5, with TRBD1 matching over 7 bases. This clonotype was sampled from a man between 18 and 35 years old in good health. The CDR3 DNA reads TGTGCCAGCAGCGCTCCTACAGGGGAGCAAGAGACCCAGTACTTC. This encodes CASSAPTGEQETQYF. The whole variable domain, filled in from reference TRBV7-9 and TRBJ2-5, reads DTGVSQNPRHKITKRGQNVTFRCDPISEHNRLYWYRQTLGQGPEFLTYFQNEAQLEKSRLLSDRFSAERPKGSFSTLEIQRTEQGDSAMYLCASSAPTGEQETQYFGPGTRLLVL.